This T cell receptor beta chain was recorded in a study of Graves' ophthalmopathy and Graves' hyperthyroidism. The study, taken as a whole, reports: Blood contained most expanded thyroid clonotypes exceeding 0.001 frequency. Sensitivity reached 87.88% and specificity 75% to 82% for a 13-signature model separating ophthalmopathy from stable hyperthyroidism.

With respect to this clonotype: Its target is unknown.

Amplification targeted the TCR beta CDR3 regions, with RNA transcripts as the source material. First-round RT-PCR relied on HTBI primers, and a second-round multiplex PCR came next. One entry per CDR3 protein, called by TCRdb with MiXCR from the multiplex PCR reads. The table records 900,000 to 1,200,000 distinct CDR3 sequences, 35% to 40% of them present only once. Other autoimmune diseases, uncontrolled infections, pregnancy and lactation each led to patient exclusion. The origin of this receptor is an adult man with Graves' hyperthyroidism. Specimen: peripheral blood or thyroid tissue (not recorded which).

CDR3 nucleotides: TGTGCCAGTAGTATCGAATACCAAGAGACCCAGTACTTC. Translating gives CASSIEYQETQYF. This rearrangement joins TRBV19 to TRBJ2-5; no clear D. Between the trimmed V and J ends, which lost 3 bases and 0 bases, there was a span of 5 bases. Germline CDR1 is LNHDA and CDR2 is SQIVND (reference sequence). The CDR3 consists of 13 residues.